This T cell receptor (beta chain) was retrieved from a study of cytomegalovirus exposure and HLA in healthy donors. Findings and caveats of the study: Common viral pathogens were later found to be apparently linked to several of the most significant clusters. One variant, a missense change in DCLRE1C, was linked in a later analysis to TCR beta V- and J-gene trimming.

On this clone: What it recognizes is unknown.

PCR was performed using 60 Vbeta and 13 Jbeta primers. Data came from immunoSEQ multiplex PCR; TCRdb stores just in-frame clones and leaves some out. This sample's table has 150,000 or so clones. CDR3 length: 16 amino acids. Per the germline V gene, CDR1 is SNHLY and CDR2 is FYNNEI. Trimming cost V 6 bases and J 5 bases; bases outside gene matches: 6. The sequence derives from a woman aged 45-60 years in good health and CMV-seronegative. The chain carries TRBV2 and TRBJ2-5; 16 bases agree with TRBD2. Sequences were obtained from PBMCs. CDR3 nucleotides: TGTGCCAGCAGCGTGGGACTAGCGGGAGGGCAGGAGACCCAGTACTTC. Translation gives CASSVGLAGGQETQYF.